Included here is one TCR beta chain sequence, with context. What this receptor recognizes is not known. Per-base quality was not reported, and no clone a single base away is much larger than it. TCRbeta CDR3 regions were amplified from genomic DNA using the immunoSEQ Assay, a bias-controlled multiplex PCR. On the study's bioinformatics: Nucleated cell counts per sample were estimated from amplification of reference gene primers within the assay. To quantify the absolute abundance of each unique TCRbeta CDR3 rearrangement, sequence reads were collapsed and filtered. For each sample, productive Simpson clonality was calculated as the square root of Simpson's diversity index over productive rearrangements. The source is immuneACCESS, and TCRdb retained only in-frame sequences with V and J called. Part of the clones is not carried over; for the studies checked, unresolved V genes explain less than half of this, and the remainder is unexplained. V and J calls and clone size are as listed in that table; D and trimming were resolved from the DNA. The sample yields some 450,000 clones; approximately 90% were counted once. The ten most abundant clones make up more than 0.7% of the sample.

Compared with germline, V lacks 0 bases and J lacks 10 bases; bases without a gene match: 13. Its CDR3 holds 18 amino acids, cysteine through phenylalanine. Just CDR3 DNA is preserved here, 54 bases in frame from base 1. CDR1 and CDR2 are read off the germline V gene (reference sequence) as LGHDT and YNNKEL. At one collaborating source in Seattle, patients were enrolled during active infection and were followed longitudinally through the course of disease. Whole blood was collected in K2EDTA tubes by collaborating institutions according to the institutions' own protocols. For TCRbeta analysis, collaborators shipped samples as frozen whole blood, isolated PBMCs, or DNA extracted from either of those sample types. The sample is drawn from a study of blood T cell repertoires in COVID-19 (dated by TCRdb to between 2020 and 2021). Broadly, across the study: Samples from collaborators originated in the United States, Italy and Spain and spanned both the acute and convalescent phases of COVID-19. The material from the prospective study consisted of cDNA or gDNA derived from T cells, B-cell-depleted T cells, or PBMCs. The dataset comprised deeply sampled blood TCRbeta repertoires from subjects exposed to, actively infected with, or recovered from COVID-19. A freely available public database, intended as a resource for researchers studying the immune response to SARS-CoV-2, is where the repertoires were released. The samples were drawn from two sources: the first 160 participants of the ongoing ImmuneRACE study, and 1,200 or so subjects contributed by 6 global collaborators. Nearly every sample came with metadata listing a de-identified subject ID, COVID-19 status, age in years and sex. Where available, HLA class I and class II types were obtained from metadata supplied by the sample provider rather than from assay-based typing.

General conclusions and limits of the study: The quantity of clinical and demographic metadata differed by source and by participant and was supplied without curation.

The sample consisted of peripheral blood. The source of this sequence is a man aged 18 to 35 with COVID-19, enrolled during active disease. This receptor chain uses TRBV3-1 (or the pseudogene TRBV3-2) and TRBJ1-6, with TRBD1 matching 9 junction bases. The CDR3 region has the sequence CASSQDRGGQGFLSPLHF. The DNA sequence reads TGTGCCAGCAGCCAAGATCGCGGAGGACAGGGGTTTTTGTCACCCCTCCACTTT.